This T cell receptor (beta chain) stems from a study of graft-versus-host responses after intestinal transplantation. Study as a whole: Every transplant recipient was induced with anti-thymocyte globulin, then maintained on tacrolimus and steroids for approximately three years.

The length of the CDR3 is 15 residues. Between the trimmed V and J ends, which lost 6 bases and 1 base, there was a span of 14 bases. Germline-derived CDR1 and CDR2 are MNHEY and SMNVEV (reference sequence). Whole-study findings and limits: Detection of GvH clones occurred in recipient marrow, and some had their first appearance in ileum or blood. Levels of circulating GvH clones at their peak were associated with early post-transplant HvG declines. Patients who carried graft-donor T cell macrochimerism also had high graft-versus-host to host-versus-graft clonal ratios in their allografts.

A word on this clone: No antigen is known for it.

Only in-frame clones appear in the TCRdb table, and some are missing; sequencing was by immunoSEQ multiplex PCR. The sample records around 78,000 clones, around 87% being singletons. This sequence was found in a human donor who was the organ donor for an intestinal transplant. The source was unstimulated CD8+ T cells sorted from spleen or lymph node cells, collected before transplant. The chain links TRBV27 to TRBJ2-3, with TRBD1 as a possible D gene (6 bases). The CDR3 spells CASSRRQARTDTQYF. The CDR3, as DNA: TGTGCCAGCAGCCGGAGACAGGCCCGCACAGATACGCAGTATTTT.